This is a list of T cell receptor beta chains from one sample in a study of Tregs in tolerant kidney transplant recipients. Their specific antigens are unknown. The table came from immunoSEQ multiplex PCR; TCRdb's copy has only in-frame clones and leaves some out. The sample contains fewer than 1,500 clones, about half of which appear only once. The specimen sequenced was Tregs from blood cultured with allogeneic cells. The source is a human donor in good health. Both conserved end residues are part of each CDR3. D genes are given only for firm matches. Clone size is not always given. Where it is, it says once, few, many or a class for expanded clones.

D gene: -; clone size: few; J gene: TRBJ2-5; V gene: TRBV15; CDR3 protein: CATSRGSGSRQETQYF; CDR3 DNA: TGTGCCACCAGCAGAGGCTCGGGCAGCCGACAAGAGACCCAGTACTTC
D gene: -; clone size: medium-sized; J gene: TRBJ2-6; V gene: TRBV6-6; CDR3 protein: CASTLYWGSGANVLTF; CDR3 DNA: TGTGCCAGCACCCTATACTGGGGATCTGGGGCCAACGTCCTGACTTTC
D gene: -; clone size: few; J gene: TRBJ2-5; V gene: TRBV30; CDR3 protein: CAWSDSETQYF; CDR3 DNA: TGTGCCTGGAGTGACTCAGAGACCCAGTACTTC
D gene: -; clone size: medium-sized; J gene: TRBJ2-7; V gene: TRBV27; CDR3 protein: CASSFMGHEQYF; CDR3 DNA: TGTGCCAGCAGTTTCATGGGCCACGAGCAGTACTTC
D gene: -; clone size: few; J gene: TRBJ1-2; V gene: TRBV9; CDR3 protein: CASSVEAGNYGYTF; CDR3 DNA: TGTGCCAGCAGCGTAGAGGCAGGGAACTATGGCTACACCTTC
D gene: TRBD1; clone size: -; J gene: TRBJ2-1; V gene: TRBV6-1; CDR3 protein: CASSNRGLINEQFF; CDR3 DNA: TGTGCCAGCAGTAACAGGGGGTTGATAAATGAGCAGTTCTTC
D gene: -; clone size: -; J gene: TRBJ2-7; V gene: TRBV27; CDR3 protein: CASSYGHEQYF; CDR3 DNA: TGTGCCAGCAGTTACGGGCACGAGCAGTACTTC
D gene: -; clone size: once; J gene: TRBJ2-3; V gene: TRBV5-1; CDR3 protein: CASSGSTGGIGTQYF; CDR3 DNA: TGCGCCAGCAGCGGGAGTACCGGGGGAATTGGTACGCAGTATTTT
D gene: -; clone size: few; J gene: TRBJ1-5; V gene: TRBV6-1; CDR3 protein: CASRKYSNQPQHF; CDR3 DNA: TGTGCCAGCAGGAAATATAGCAATCAGCCCCAGCATTTT
D gene: -; clone size: -; J gene: TRBJ2-5; V gene: TRBV7-2; CDR3 protein: CASSLIRDWTQETQYF; CDR3 DNA: TGTGCCAGCAGCTTGATAAGGGACTGGACCCAAGAGACCCAGTACTTC
D gene: -; clone size: medium-sized; J gene: TRBJ2-2; V gene: TRBV7-2; CDR3 protein: CASSFTGLTGELFF; CDR3 DNA: TGTGCCAGCAGCTTTACAGGGTTAACCGGGGAGCTGTTTTTT
D gene: TRBD1; clone size: -; J gene: TRBJ1-4; V gene: TRBV4-2; CDR3 protein: CASSLGQGAYEKLFF; CDR3 DNA: TGTGCCAGCAGCTTAGGACAGGGAGCGTATGAAAAACTGTTTTTT
D gene: -; clone size: -; J gene: TRBJ1-2; V gene: TRBV11-3; CDR3 protein: CASSTTGGGYGYTF; CDR3 DNA: TGTGCCAGCAGCACCACCGGGGGTGGGTATGGCTACACCTTC
D gene: -; clone size: large; J gene: TRBJ1-1; V gene: TRBV27; CDR3 protein: CASSSGPLGMNTEAFF; CDR3 DNA: TGTGCCAGCAGTTCGGGCCCCCTCGGAATGAACACTGAAGCTTTCTTT
D gene: TRBD2; clone size: medium-sized; J gene: TRBJ2-7; V gene: TRBV30; CDR3 protein: CAWGGAYEQYF; CDR3 DNA: TGTGCCTGGGGGGGGGCCTACGAGCAGTACTTC
D gene: -; clone size: medium-sized; J gene: TRBJ1-5; V gene: TRBV15; CDR3 protein: CATSRGYGGRNQPQHF; CDR3 DNA: TGTGCCACCAGCAGAGGTTACGGGGGCCGGAATCAGCCCCAGCATTTT
D gene: -; clone size: few; J gene: TRBJ2-2; V gene: TRBV14; CDR3 protein: CATPGRTRVGRPTGELFF; CDR3 DNA: TGTGCCACCCCTGGGCGCACGCGGGTGGGACGGCCGACCGGGGAGCTGTTTTTT
D gene: -; clone size: hyperexpanded; J gene: TRBJ2-2; V gene: TRBV7-3; CDR3 protein: CASSLSSVPNTGELFF; CDR3 DNA: TGTGCCAGCAGCCTCTCTAGCGTACCGAACACCGGGGAGCTGTTTTTT
D gene: -; clone size: -; J gene: TRBJ2-5; V gene: TRBV11-3; CDR3 protein: CASSRSRGQETQYF; CDR3 DNA: TGTGCCAGCAGCCGTTCCAGGGGCCAAGAGACCCAGTACTTC
D gene: -; clone size: -; J gene: TRBJ2-7; V gene: TRBV7-9; CDR3 protein: CASSSGSILNYEQYF; CDR3 DNA: TGTGCCAGCAGCTCCGGGTCGATATTAAACTACGAGCAGTACTTC
D gene: -; clone size: -; J gene: TRBJ2-1; V gene: TRBV27; CDR3 protein: CASSYNGRGNEQFF; CDR3 DNA: TGTGCCAGCAGTTACAATGGCAGGGGCAATGAGCAGTTCTTC